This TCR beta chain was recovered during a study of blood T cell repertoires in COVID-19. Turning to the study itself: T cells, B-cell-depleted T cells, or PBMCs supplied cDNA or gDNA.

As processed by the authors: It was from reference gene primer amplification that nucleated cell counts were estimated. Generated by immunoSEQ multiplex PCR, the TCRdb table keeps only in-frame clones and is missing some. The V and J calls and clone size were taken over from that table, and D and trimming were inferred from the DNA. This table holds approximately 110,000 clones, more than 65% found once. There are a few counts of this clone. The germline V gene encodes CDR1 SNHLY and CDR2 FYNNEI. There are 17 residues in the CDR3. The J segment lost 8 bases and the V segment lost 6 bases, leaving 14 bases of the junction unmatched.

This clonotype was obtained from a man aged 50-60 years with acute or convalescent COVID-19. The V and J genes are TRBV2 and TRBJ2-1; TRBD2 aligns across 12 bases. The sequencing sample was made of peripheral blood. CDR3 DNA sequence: TGTGCCAGCAGCTATATGACCGGGACTAGCGGGCGACATGAGCAGTTCTTC. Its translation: CASSYMTGTSGRHEQFF.